What follows are 26 T cell receptor beta chains derived from one specimen sequenced in a study of human T cells and chemical hapten exposure. Documented time point: pre-sensitization, week 0. The treatment was: therapeutic diphenylcyclopropenone sensitization with weekly scalp DPC. One entry per CDR3 protein, called by TCRdb with MiXCR from the RACE reads. The sample holds about 380,000 distinct CDR3 sequences, around 5.5% seen once. This specimen consisted of whole blood, obtained in connection with sensitization to the hapten diphenylcyclopropenone (DPC). These receptors were obtained from a woman aged 45 to 65 with alopecia areata. Some clones in this sample may be carry-over from other donors' samples.

The sample holds a few counts of this clonotype. The V and J genes are TRBV9 and TRBJ1-1; the D gene is possibly TRBD1 (5 bases). V was pared by 2 bases and J by 0 bases, with 5 bases between. CDR1 and CDR2 (germline): SGDLS, YYNGEE. This CDR3 has 13 residues. The chain's CDR3 is CASSVTVNTEAFF. In DNA form, the CDR3 reads TGTGCCAGCAGCGTGACAGTGAACACTGAAGCTTTCTTT.

This clonotype was counted many times. The chain has TRBV2 and TRBJ1-6; D remains unclear. Trimming cost V 6 bases and J 7 bases, with 16 bases left between them. This CDR3 contains 15 residues. CDR1 is SNHLY and CDR2 is FYNNEI in the germline V gene. CDR3 amino acids: CASSGGLGANSPLHF. DNA of the CDR3: TGTGCCAGCAGCGGTGGACTGGGAGCCAATTCACCCCTCCACTTT.

This clonotype was detected ten times or more. The rearrangement joins TRBV29-1 to TRBJ2-5; tentative D call: TRBD2 (6 bases). From germline, CDR1 is SQVTM and CDR2 ANQGSEA. This CDR3 is built from 13 residues. Trimming pared 5 bases from V and 4 bases from J, leaving 14 bases between. This chain's CDR3 is CSVIATSSETQYF. The CDR3 bases are TGCAGCGTTATAGCGACTAGTTCAGAGACCCAGTACTTC.

This chain joins TRBV3-1 and TRBJ1-3, with 9 bases aligning to TRBD1. Trimming removed 5 bases from V and 7 bases from J; junction bases left unmatched: 6. In germline, CDR1 is LGHDT, CDR2 YNNKEL (reference sequence). This CDR3 region has 14 residues. The CDR3 here is CASSGRDRENTIYF. The CDR3 DNA sequence: TGTGCCAGCAGCGGACGGGACAGGGAGAACACCATATATTTT.

This clonotype was observed at least ten times. The gene calls are TRBV27 and TRBJ2-5; weak D call: TRBD2 (7 bases). Germline loops: CDR1 MNHEY, CDR2 SMNVEV (reference sequence). This CDR3 is built from 15 residues. The V end was cut by 5 bases, the J end by 2 bases, with 15 bases between. CDR3 protein: CASSSGTYVQETQYF. Here the CDR3 DNA reads TGTGCCAGCAGTAGCGGGACATACGTTCAAGAGACCCAGTACTTC.

Only a few counts were recorded for this clonotype. The V call is TRBV10-1, the J call TRBJ2-3; D gene uncertain. CDR1 is WNHNN, CDR2 SYGVQD, per germline (reference sequence). V lost 3 bases to trimming and J lost 2 bases, with 9 bases between them. This CDR3 comprises 14 residues. The CDR3 DNA reads as TGCGCCAGCAGTGAATTCCAACCCACAGATACGCAGTATTTT. Protein product: CASSEFQPTDTQYF.

There are many counts of this clonotype. The chain is built from TRBV14 and TRBJ2-5; 11 nucleotides agree with TRBD2. The germline gives CDR1 SGHDN, CDR2 FVKESK. The CDR3 is made up of 19 amino acids. V shed 4 bases, J shed 2 bases, and the junction held 15 bases outside the gene matches. The CDR3 DNA reads TGTGCCAGCAGCCCCTTATACCCTAGCGGGGGGTCGGATCAAGAGACCCAGTACTTC. Translated: CASSPLYPSGGSDQETQYF.

This clonotype was observed a few times. V gene TRBV28 combines with J gene TRBJ2-7; unclear D gene. The CDR3 consists of 11 residues. The ends were cut back, 5 bases at V and 5 bases at J, with 7 bases in the middle. The germline V gene encodes CDR1 MDHEN and CDR2 SYDVKM. The CDR3 region is CASSRTHEQYF. CDR3 sequence (DNA): TGTGCCAGCAGTCGGACGCACGAGCAGTACTTC.

This clonotype has a count of ten or more. J is TRBJ2-7 and V is TRBV6-2 or TRBV6-3; maybe TRBD2 (5 bases). Germline lookup yields CDR1 MNHEY and CDR2 SVGEGT. Trimming took 2 bases from V and 4 from J, leaving 12 bases between them. There are 14 residues in the CDR3. The CDR3 nucleotides read TGTGCCAGCAGTTACACCGAGCGGTTTTACGAGCAGTACTTC. This encodes CASSYTERFYEQYF.

Here the CDR3 DNA reads TGTGCCAGCAGCTCCCCGGCACACGTCCTCACTGAAGCTTTCTTT. It codes for CASSSPAHVLTEAFF. The rearrangement links TRBV14 to TRBJ1-1; D ambiguous. The V and J ends lost 5 bases and 4 bases respectively, with 17 bases between them. This CDR3 contains 15 residues. Germline V CDR1 and CDR2: SGHDN, FVKESK.

The rearrangement uses TRBV2 and TRBJ2-1, with TRBD2 identical over 9 bases. CDR3 length: 15 residues. The V and J ends lost 4 bases and 2 bases, in that order; junction bases with no gene match: 3. CDR1 is SNHLY, CDR2 FYNNEI, per germline. CDR3 DNA sequence: TGTGCCAGCAGTGTCTGGACTAGCGCCTACAATGAGCAGTTCTTC. It specifies CASSVWTSAYNEQFF.

This clonotype was observed at least ten times. This sequence joins TRBV29-1 and TRBJ2-1, with 7 bases matching TRBD1. This CDR3 region has 13 residues. Per the germline V gene, CDR1 is SQVTM and CDR2 is ANQGSEA. Trimming removed 7 bases from V and 5 bases from J; junction bases left unmatched: 8. The CDR3: CSARSGQNNEQFF. DNA for the CDR3: TGCAGCGCTCGTTCGGGACAGAACAATGAGCAGTTCTTC.

This clonotype was counted between two and nine times. The chain is built from TRBV12-3 or TRBV12-4 and TRBJ2-1; a possible D gene is TRBD1 (6 bases). The CDR3 loop spans 14 amino acids. Trimming stripped 5 bases from V and 0 bases from J, with 8 bases between. The CDR3 DNA reads TGTGCCAGCAGTCGGGACACCTCCTACAATGAGCAGTTCTTC. This translates into CASSRDTSYNEQFF.

This clonotype was picked up many times. This chain joins TRBV7-6 and TRBJ2-5, with 10 bases that match TRBD2. V gave up 1 base and J gave up 7 bases; unmatched junction bases: 6. The CDR3 is 15 amino acids. Germline CDR1 reads SGHVS; CDR2 reads FNYEAQ. CDR3 nucleotide sequence: TGTGCCAGCAGCTTAGATCCCTCTAGCGGGGGGACCCAGTACTTC. Amino acids: CASSLDPSSGGTQYF.

In this sample, this clonotype turned up a few times. This chain joins TRBV29-1 and TRBJ2-5, with 10 bases lining up with TRBD2. Trimming at V came to 5 bases and at J to 4 bases, leaving 7 bases not matched to a gene. The germline V gene encodes CDR1 SQVTM and CDR2 ANQGSEA. The CDR3 is 14 residues long. CDR3 in DNA: TGCAGCGTTCGGCCGCGACTAGCGGGAGAGACCCAGTACTTC. Translated, it gives CSVRPRLAGETQYF.

This clonotype showed up just a few times. This sequence joins TRBV12-3 or TRBV12-4 and TRBJ1-2; 7 bases map to TRBD1. The V and J ends lost 5 bases and 0 bases, in that order; junction bases with no gene match: 6. CDR3 length: 15 residues. CDR3 coding DNA: TGTGCCAGCAGTGGGGGACAGCGAGCTAACTATGGCTACACCTTC. As protein: CASSGGQRANYGYTF.

This clonotype was picked up many times. The chain is built from TRBV29-1 and TRBJ2-5; the match to TRBD1 covers 7 bases. The V and J ends lost 4 bases and 5 bases, in that order; junction bases with no gene match: 7. CDR3 length equals 13 residues. Per germline, CDR1 SQVTM and CDR2 ANQGSEA. The CDR3, as DNA: TGCAGCGTTGCAACAGGGGCAGGCGAGACCCAGTACTTC. This encodes CSVATGAGETQYF.

The count of this clonotype is one. V and J are TRBV2 and TRBJ2-2; TRBD2 agrees at 15 bases. This CDR3 region has 17 residues. V was clipped by 6 bases and J by 1 base; unmatched bases: 3. The germline V gene has CDR1 SNHLY and CDR2 FYNNEI. Written as DNA, the CDR3 is TGTGCCAGCAGCTGGACTAGCGGGAGGGTGAACACCGGGGAGCTGTTTTTT. Its protein product is CASSWTSGRVNTGELFF.

This clonotype showed up many times. The chain recombines TRBV6-1 with TRBJ1-6; D not certain. Germline CDR1 is MNHNS and CDR2 is SASEGT. V was trimmed by 8 bases and J by 0 bases, leaving 8 bases between them. The CDR3 covers 14 residues. The DNA for the CDR3 is TGTGCCAGCTGGTCGTTCTCCTATAATTCACCCCTCCACTTT. It translates to CASWSFSYNSPLHF.

The chain has TRBV13 and TRBJ2-2, with 8 bases identical to TRBD1. J was trimmed by 5 bases and V by 5 bases; bases with no gene match: 10. Germline V gene lookup returns CDR1 PRHDT and CDR2 FYEKMQ (reference sequence). The CDR3 spans 16 residues. Written as DNA, the CDR3 is TGTGCCAGCAGCCCGGCTGGACAGGGAGGAACCGGGGAGCTGTTTTTT. Translation: CASSPAGQGGTGELFF.

This clonotype occurred many times. The rearrangement joins TRBV5-6 to TRBJ2-3; D possibly corresponds to TRBD1 (6 bases). Trimming removed 4 bases from V and 4 bases from J, with 7 bases in between. The CDR3 has 12 residues. CDR1 is SGHDT, CDR2 YYEEEE, per germline. CDR3: CASSPGADTQYF. CDR3 nucleotide sequence: TGTGCCAGCAGCCCAGGGGCAGATACGCAGTATTTT. Based on the CDR3 plus reference TRBV5-6 and TRBJ2-3, the full variable domain is DAGVTQSPTHLIKTRGQQVTLRCSPKSGHDTVSWYQQALGQGPQFIFQYYEEEERQRGNFPDRFSGHQFPNYSSELNVNALLLGDSALYLCASSPGADTQYFGPGTRLTVL.

The chain links TRBV20-1 to TRBJ2-7, with 13 positions matching TRBD2. CDR1 DFQATT and CDR2 SNEGSKA come from the germline V gene (reference sequence). The CDR3 runs 14 residues. The V gene end was trimmed by 6 bases and the J gene end by 1 base; junction bases not matched to a gene: 3. The CDR3 region is CSASTSGGSYEQYF. In DNA form, the CDR3 reads TGCAGTGCCTCGACTAGCGGGGGGTCCTACGAGCAGTACTTC.

There are a few counts of this clonotype. The J gene is TRBJ1-5, the V gene TRBV7-9; TRBD1 is a possible D gene (6 bases). The germline gives CDR1 SEHNR, CDR2 FQNEAQ (reference sequence). The CDR3 sequence is 17 residues long. The V and J ends lost 1 base and 1 base respectively, with 14 bases between them. The CDR3 sequence: CASSLEQGYSSNQPQHF. CDR3 DNA sequence: TGTGCCAGCAGCTTAGAGCAGGGGTACTCAAGCAATCAGCCCCAGCATTTT.

This sequence joins TRBV3-1 and TRBJ2-3; 13 bases fit TRBD2. V trimming: 4 bases; J trimming: 5 bases; junction bases outside the gene matches: 9. Germline CDR1 LGHDT, CDR2 YNNKEL (reference sequence). CDR3 length: 17 amino acids. The CDR3 nucleotides are TGTGCCAGCAGCCGAGGACTAGCGGGGGCCTCATTAGATACGCAGTATTTT. Translation: CASSRGLAGASLDTQYF.

This clonotype was seen a handful of times. This rearrangement joins TRBV7-2 to TRBJ2-1; 7 nucleotides align to TRBD2. In germline, CDR1 is SGHTA, CDR2 FQGNSA. This CDR3 contains 17 residues. V lost 1 base to trimming and J lost 4 bases; unmatched junction nucleotides: 10. Here the CDR3 reads CASSLGGEGGRYNEQFF. The CDR3 DNA sequence: TGTGCCAGCAGCTTAGGGGGAGAGGGAGGGCGATACAATGAGCAGTTCTTC.

This clonotype was counted many times. The rearrangement links TRBV30 to TRBJ1-1, with 11 bases aligning to TRBD1. This CDR3 comprises 15 residues. V was clipped by 8 bases and J by 0 bases; unmatched bases: 8. Germline CDR1 and CDR2: GTSNPN and SVGIG (reference sequence). The CDR3 sequence: CARRGQGVMNTEAFF. CDR3 bases: TGTGCCCGGCGGGGACAGGGGGTTATGAACACTGAAGCTTTCTTT.